This T cell receptor (beta chain) comes out of a study of PD-L1 blockade in urothelial cancer. Study as a whole: From 0 to 3 prior chemotherapy regimens had been given to the patients.

Only in-frame clones appear in the TCRdb table, and some are missing; sequencing was by immunoSEQ multiplex PCR. The repertoire holds around 82,000 clones, roughly 84% seen once, with more than 2% in the top ten. Noted time point: pretreatment peripheral blood. Pretreatment and on-treatment samples were taken, numbering 1 to 8 per patient. This CDR3 is built from 16 residues. V lost 7 bases and J lost 6; bases outside the gene matches: 14. CDR1 and CDR2 (germline): SGDLS, YYNGEE. The sample in question was PBMCs, obtained around atezolizumab (anti-PD-L1) treatment. The clonotype comes from a man aged 55 to 70 with urothelial cancer. The chain combines TRBV9 with TRBJ2-2; 8 bases agree with TRBD2. The CDR3: CASGLGGSGVAGELFF. The CDR3 nucleotides read TGTGCCAGCGGGCTGGGGGGTAGCGGGGTCGCCGGGGAGCTGTTTTTT.